This T cell receptor (beta chain) was retrieved from a study of T cell responses to AZD1222 COVID-19 vaccine (dated by TCRdb to the early 2020s). Regarding the research as a whole: TCR sequencing covered more than 230 trial participants: 207 given two doses of AZD1222 and 26 given two doses of MenACWY control vaccine. Enrollment into the trials was organized by age into subgroups of 18-55, 56-69 and 70-plus years, and those subgroups contained roughly 150, 30 and 60 TCR-sequenced participants, respectively.

On the study overall, not on this receptor specifically: Participants were mostly white British, with more females than males. The authors suggested clonal diversity may have been underestimated. Because no day 14 peak-response samples were available, repertoires were characterized only after the peak T cell response. Epitopes outside the regions mutated in the B.1.351 and B.1.1.7 variants were reportedly recognized by nearly half of the unique spike-specific TCRs. The 56-69-year group was small, and its depth increase did not reach significance, likely because of low power. Conclusions about previously exposed vaccinees are limited because only six or seven AZD1222 recipients were SARS-CoV-2 seropositive at baseline. After two AZD1222 doses, both the breadth and the depth of spike-specific TCRs were significantly higher than at day 0 and than in MenACWY recipients. Vaccine-associated CD4 TCRs spanned the whole spike protein, with dominant responses in regions 160-218 and 743-854.

The CDR3 regions of human TCRbeta chains were analyzed by immunosequencing. The authors processed their data as follows. TCRs in the repertoires were compared against a reference library of SARS-CoV-2-specific TCRs that had been generated with the MIRA antigen-specificity platform. Breadth was defined as the fraction of unique TCRs that were SARS-CoV-2-associated. Depth was defined as the fraction of total T cells that were SARS-CoV-2-associated. Using the MIRA data, each spike-specific TCR was assigned both to the spike region to which the TCR was reactive and to a CD4 or CD8 class. Log10-transformed breadth and depth values were compared by one-way ANOVA with Sidak's multiple comparisons tests. TCRdb mirrors the immuneACCESS table, restricted to in-frame sequences. Some clones are absent from its copies; in checked studies, under half trace to an unresolved V gene, and the reason for the others is unknown. For V, J and clone size, that table is used; D and trimming come from the DNA. Recorded for this sample are roughly 100,000 clones; 70% to 90% of them occurred a single time. Clones ranked in the top ten supply 2% to 2.5% of the sample.

As regards this clone: Its cognate antigen has yet to be identified. No much larger clone is present one base from it, and per-base qualities are unavailable.

According to the study, the label for this sample's time point signals: about 28 days (+/-7) after the second vaccine dose. AZD1222 recipients whose second dose came at about 4 weeks and those whose second dose came at about 12 weeks were combined into one group, since spike-specific TCR depth and breadth did not differ between the two schedules. The vaccinee samples were drawn from two UK trials, COV001 and COV002, one of which was a single-blind randomized controlled phase 2/3 trial testing AZD1222 (ChAdOx1 nCoV-19) in healthy adults. Trial participant PBMC samples were collected at day 0 and day 28 after the second dose for TCRbeta chain sequencing. From the cysteine up to the phenylalanine, the CDR3 has a length of 15 residues. Only CDR3 DNA is held: 45 bases, read in frame from base 1. V sheds 3 bases and J sheds 2 bases, leaving 11 bases between their ends. CDR1 and CDR2 (SGHTA, FQGNSA) derive from the germline V gene.

The source is an adult who received the AZD1222 COVID-19 vaccine. The specimen comprised peripheral blood, sampled 28 days after the second AZD1222 dose. The chain is made from TRBV7-2 and TRBJ2-1; TRBD2 could be the D gene, as 5 bases match. The nucleotide sequence reads TGTGCCAGCAGCTTTTCCGAGGGTCCCTACAATGAGCAGTTCTTC. The resulting protein is CASSFSEGPYNEQFF.